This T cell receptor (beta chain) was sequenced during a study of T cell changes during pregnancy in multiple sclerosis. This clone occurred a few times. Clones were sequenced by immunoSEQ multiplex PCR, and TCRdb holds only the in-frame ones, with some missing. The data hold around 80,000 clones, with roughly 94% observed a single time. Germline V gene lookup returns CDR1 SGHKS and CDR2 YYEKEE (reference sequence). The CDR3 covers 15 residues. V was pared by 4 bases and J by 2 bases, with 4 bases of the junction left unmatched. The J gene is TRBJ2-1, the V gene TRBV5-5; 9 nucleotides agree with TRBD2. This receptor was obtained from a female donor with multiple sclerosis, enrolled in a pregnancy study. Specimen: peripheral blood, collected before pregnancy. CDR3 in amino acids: CASSPSGGTYNEQFF. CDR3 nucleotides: TGTGCCAGCAGCCCAAGCGGGGGGACCTACAATGAGCAGTTCTTC.